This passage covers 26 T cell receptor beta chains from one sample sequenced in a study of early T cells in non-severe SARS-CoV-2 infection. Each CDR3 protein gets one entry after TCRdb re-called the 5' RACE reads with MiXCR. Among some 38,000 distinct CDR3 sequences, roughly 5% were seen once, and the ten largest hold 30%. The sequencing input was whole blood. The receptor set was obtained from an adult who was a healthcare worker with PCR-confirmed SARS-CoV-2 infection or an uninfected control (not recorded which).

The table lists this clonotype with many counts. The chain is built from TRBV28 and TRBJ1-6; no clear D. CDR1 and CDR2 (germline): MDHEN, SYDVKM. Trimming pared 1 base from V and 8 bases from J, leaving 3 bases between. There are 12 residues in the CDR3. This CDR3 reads CASSLLYSPLHF. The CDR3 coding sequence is TGTGCCAGCAGTTTATTGTATTCACCCCTCCACTTT.

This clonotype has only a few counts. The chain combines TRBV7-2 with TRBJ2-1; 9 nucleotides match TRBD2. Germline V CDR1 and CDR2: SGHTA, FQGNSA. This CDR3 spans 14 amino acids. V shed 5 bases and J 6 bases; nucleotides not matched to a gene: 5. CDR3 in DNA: TGTGCCAGCAGCAAGACTAGCGGAAGCAATGAGCAGTTCTTC. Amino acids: CASSKTSGSNEQFF.

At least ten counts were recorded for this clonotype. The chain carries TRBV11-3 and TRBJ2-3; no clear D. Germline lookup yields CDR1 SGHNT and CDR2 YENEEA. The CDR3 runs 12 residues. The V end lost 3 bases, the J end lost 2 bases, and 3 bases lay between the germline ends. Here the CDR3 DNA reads TGTGCCAGCAGCTTCTTCACAGATACGCAGTATTTT. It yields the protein CASSFFTDTQYF.

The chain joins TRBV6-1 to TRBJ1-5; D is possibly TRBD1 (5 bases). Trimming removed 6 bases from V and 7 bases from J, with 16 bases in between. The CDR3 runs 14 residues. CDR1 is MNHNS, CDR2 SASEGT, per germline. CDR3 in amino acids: CASRFPGGRQPQHF. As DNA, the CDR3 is TGTGCCAGCAGATTCCCGGGGGGACGGCAGCCCCAGCATTTT.

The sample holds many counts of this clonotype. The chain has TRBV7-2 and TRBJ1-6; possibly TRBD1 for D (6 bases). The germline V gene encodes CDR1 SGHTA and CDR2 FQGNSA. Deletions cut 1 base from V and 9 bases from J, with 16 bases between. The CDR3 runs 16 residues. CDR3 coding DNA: TGTGCCAGCAGCTTAGGCCGGGGGCAGGGCTCTTCACCCCTCCACTTT. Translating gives CASSLGRGQGSSPLHF.

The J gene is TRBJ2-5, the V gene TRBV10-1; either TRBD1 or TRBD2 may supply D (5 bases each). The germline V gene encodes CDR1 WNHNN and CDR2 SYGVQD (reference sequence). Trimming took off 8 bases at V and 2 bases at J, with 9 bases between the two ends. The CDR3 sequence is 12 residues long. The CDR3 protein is CASEGRQETQYF. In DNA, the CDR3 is TGCGCCAGCGAGGGACGGCAAGAGACCCAGTACTTC.

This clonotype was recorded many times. CDR3 sequence (DNA): TGTGCCAGCTCACCACAAACAGGGGGCGAAGAGACCCAGTACTTC. As protein: CASSPQTGGEETQYF. The J gene is TRBJ2-5, the V gene TRBV18; 9 bases are shared with TRBD1. Germline CDR1 reads KGHSH; CDR2 reads LQKENI. Trimming at V came to 1 base and at J to 3 bases, leaving 3 bases not matched to a gene. The CDR3 is 15 amino acids.

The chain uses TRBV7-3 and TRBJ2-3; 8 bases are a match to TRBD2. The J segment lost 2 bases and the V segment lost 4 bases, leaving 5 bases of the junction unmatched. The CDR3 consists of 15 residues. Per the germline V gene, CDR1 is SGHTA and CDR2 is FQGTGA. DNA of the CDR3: TGTGCCAGCAGCTGGTTAGCGGGAAACACAGATACGCAGTATTTT. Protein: CASSWLAGNTDTQYF.

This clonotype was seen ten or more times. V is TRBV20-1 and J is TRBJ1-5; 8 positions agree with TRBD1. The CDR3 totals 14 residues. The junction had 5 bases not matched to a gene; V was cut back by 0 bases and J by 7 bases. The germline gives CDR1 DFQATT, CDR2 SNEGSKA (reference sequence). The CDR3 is CSARDGQGQQPQHF. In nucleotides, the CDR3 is TGCAGTGCTAGAGATGGACAGGGTCAGCAGCCCCAGCATTTT.

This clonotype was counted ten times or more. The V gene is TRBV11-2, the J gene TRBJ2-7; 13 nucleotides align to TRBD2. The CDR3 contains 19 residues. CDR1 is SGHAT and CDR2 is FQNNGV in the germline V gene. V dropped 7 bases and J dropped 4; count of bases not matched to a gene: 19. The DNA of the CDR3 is TGTGCCAGCACCCCCCATCTTGTAACGGGACTAGCGGGACAGTACGAGCAGTACTTC. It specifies CASTPHLVTGLAGQYEQYF.

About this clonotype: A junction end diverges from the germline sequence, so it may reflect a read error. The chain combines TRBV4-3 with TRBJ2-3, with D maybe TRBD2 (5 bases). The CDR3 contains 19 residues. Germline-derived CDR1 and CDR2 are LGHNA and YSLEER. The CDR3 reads CTSSQELSRRAYSTDTQYF. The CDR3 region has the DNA TGCACCAGCAGCCAAGAGCTCTCAAGGCGGGCTTATAGCACAGATACGCAGTATTTT.

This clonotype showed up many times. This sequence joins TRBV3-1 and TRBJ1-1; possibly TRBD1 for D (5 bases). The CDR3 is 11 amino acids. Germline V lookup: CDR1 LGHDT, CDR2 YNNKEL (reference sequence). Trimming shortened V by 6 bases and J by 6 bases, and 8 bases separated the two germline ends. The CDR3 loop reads CASRAGAEAFF. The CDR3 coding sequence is TGTGCCAGCAGAGCGGGGGCTGAAGCTTTCTTT.

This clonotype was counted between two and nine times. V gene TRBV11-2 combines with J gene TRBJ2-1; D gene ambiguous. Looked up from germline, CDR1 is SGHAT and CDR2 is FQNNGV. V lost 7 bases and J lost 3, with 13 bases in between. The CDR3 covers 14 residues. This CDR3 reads CASKAALYYNEQFF. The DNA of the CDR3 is TGTGCCAGCAAAGCTGCTCTCTACTACAATGAGCAGTTCTTC.

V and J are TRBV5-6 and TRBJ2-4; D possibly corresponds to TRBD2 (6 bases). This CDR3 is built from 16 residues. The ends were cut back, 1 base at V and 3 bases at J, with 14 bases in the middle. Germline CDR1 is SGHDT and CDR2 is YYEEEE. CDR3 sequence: CASSLLRLDLKNIQYF. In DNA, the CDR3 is TGTGCCAGCAGCTTGTTGCGACTAGATCTCAAAAACATTCAGTACTTC.

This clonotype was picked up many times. The DNA for the CDR3 is TGTGCCAGCACCCGTGGGGGCTACACTGAAGCTTTCTTT. It specifies CASTRGGYTEAFF. This rearrangement joins TRBV6-6 to TRBJ1-1; D perhaps matches TRBD1 (6 bases). Trimming removed 7 bases at V and 3 bases at J, with 12 bases between. Germline V CDR1 and CDR2: MNHNY, SVGAGI (reference sequence). This CDR3 is built from 13 residues.

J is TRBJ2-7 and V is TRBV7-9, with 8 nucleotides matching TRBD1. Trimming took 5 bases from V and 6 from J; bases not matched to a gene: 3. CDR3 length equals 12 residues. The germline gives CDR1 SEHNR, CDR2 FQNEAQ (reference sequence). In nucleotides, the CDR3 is TGTGCCAGCAGCCAAGGACAGGGCGAGCAGTACTTC. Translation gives CASSQGQGEQYF.

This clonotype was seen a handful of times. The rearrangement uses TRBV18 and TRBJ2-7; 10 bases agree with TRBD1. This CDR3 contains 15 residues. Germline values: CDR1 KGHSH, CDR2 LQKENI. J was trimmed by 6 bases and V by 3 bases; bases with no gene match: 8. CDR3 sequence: CASSPLGQGLSEQYF. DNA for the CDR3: TGTGCCAGCTCACCCCTGGGACAGGGGCTGAGCGAGCAGTACTTC.

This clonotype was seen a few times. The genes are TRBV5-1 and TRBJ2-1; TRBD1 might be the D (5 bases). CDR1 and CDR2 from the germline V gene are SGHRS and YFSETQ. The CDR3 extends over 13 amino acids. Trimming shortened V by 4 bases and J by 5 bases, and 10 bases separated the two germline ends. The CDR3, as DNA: TGCGCCAGCAGCACGGACAACGACAATGAGCAGTTCTTC. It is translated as CASSTDNDNEQFF.

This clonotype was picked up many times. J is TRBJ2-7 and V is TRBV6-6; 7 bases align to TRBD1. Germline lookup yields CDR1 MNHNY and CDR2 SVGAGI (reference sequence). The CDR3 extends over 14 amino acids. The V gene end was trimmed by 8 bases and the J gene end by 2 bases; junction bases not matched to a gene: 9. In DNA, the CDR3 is TGTGCCAGCCAACCGAGACAGGGACCCTACGAGCAGTACTTC. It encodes CASQPRQGPYEQYF.

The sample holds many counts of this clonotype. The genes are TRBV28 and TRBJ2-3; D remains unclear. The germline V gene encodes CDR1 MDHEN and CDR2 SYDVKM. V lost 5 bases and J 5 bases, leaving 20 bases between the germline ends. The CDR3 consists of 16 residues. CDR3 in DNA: TGTGCCAGCAGTGCCCTCGGAACGGCGTTGCGAGATACGCAGTATTTT. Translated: CASSALGTALRDTQYF.

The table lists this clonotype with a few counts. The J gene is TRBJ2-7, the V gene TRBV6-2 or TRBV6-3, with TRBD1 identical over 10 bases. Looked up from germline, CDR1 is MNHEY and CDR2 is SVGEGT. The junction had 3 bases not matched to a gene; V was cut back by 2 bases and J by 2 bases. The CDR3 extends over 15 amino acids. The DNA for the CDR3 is TGTGCCAGCAGTTACCCCGGACAGGGGGCCTACGAGCAGTACTTC. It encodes CASSYPGQGAYEQYF.

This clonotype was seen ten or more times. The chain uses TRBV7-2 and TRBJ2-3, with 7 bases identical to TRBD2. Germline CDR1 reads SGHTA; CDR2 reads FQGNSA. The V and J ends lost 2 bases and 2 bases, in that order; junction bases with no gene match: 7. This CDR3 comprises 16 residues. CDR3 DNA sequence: TGTGCCAGCAGCTTACTCGACCTAGCGGACACAGATACGCAGTATTTT. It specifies CASSLLDLADTDTQYF.

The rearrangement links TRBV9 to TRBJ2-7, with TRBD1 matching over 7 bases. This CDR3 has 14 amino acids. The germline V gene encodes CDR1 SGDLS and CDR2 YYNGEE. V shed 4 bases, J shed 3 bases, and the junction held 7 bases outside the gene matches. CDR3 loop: CASSPSGQHYEQYF. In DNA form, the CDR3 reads TGTGCCAGCAGCCCATCGGGACAGCACTACGAGCAGTACTTC. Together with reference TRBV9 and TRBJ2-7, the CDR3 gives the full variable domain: DSGVTQTPKHLITATGQRVTLRCSPRSGDLSVYWYQQSLDQGLQFLIQYYNGEERAKGNILERFSAQQFPDLHSELNLSSLELGDSALYFCASSPSGQHYEQYFGPGTRLTVT.

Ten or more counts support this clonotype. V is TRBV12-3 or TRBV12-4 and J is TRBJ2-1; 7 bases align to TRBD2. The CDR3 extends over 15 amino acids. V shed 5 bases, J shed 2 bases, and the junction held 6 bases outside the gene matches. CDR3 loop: CASSPEAGAYNEQFF. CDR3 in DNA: TGTGCCAGCAGTCCTGAGGCGGGGGCCTACAATGAGCAGTTCTTC.

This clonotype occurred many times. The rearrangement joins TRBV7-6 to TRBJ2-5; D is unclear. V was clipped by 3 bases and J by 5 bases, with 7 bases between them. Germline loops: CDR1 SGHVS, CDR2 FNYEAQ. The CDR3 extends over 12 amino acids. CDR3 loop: CASSLDPETQYF. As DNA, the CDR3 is TGTGCCAGCAGCTTGGACCCGGAGACCCAGTACTTC.

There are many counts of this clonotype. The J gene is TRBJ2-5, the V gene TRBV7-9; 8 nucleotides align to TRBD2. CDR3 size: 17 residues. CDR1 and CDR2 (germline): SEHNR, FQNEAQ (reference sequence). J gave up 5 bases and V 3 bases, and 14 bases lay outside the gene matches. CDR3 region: CASSLGDREGRWETQYF. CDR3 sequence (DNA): TGTGCCAGCAGCTTGGGAGACCGGGAGGGCCGGTGGGAGACCCAGTACTTC. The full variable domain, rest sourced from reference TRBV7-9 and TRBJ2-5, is DTGVSQNPRHKITKRGQNVTFRCDPISEHNRLYWYRQTLGQGPEFLTYFQNEAQLEKSRLLSDRFSAERPKGSFSTLEIQRTEQGDSAMYLCASSLGDREGRWETQYFGPGTRLLVL.